This TCR beta chain was documented in a study of shared clonotypes between healthy human individuals. With V trimmed by 2 bases and J by 2 bases, 7 bases remained unmatched. CDR3 length equals 16 residues. Germline V gene lookup returns CDR1 SGHDT and CDR2 YYEEEE. In replicate PCRs of sorted subsets, around 0.2 ug DNA, approximately 30,000 T cell genomes, was used. Profiling relied on immunoSEQ multiplex PCR, and the TCRdb table lists in-frame clones only, not all of them. The profile covers around 1,000,000 clones, with 77% appearing a single time and 0.89% taken by the ten largest. V gene TRBV5-6 combines with J gene TRBJ1-5; 7 bases align to TRBD1. This TCR came from a man younger than 35 in good health. Some clones in this sample may be carry-over from other donors' samples. The source material was memory CD4+ T cells from PBMCs. Subset defined: CD45RA-negative fraction. DNA of the CDR3: TGTGCCAGCAGCTTAAAGGGGGCGGCGGGCAATCAGCCCCAGCATTTT. Protein: CASSLKGAAGNQPQHF.